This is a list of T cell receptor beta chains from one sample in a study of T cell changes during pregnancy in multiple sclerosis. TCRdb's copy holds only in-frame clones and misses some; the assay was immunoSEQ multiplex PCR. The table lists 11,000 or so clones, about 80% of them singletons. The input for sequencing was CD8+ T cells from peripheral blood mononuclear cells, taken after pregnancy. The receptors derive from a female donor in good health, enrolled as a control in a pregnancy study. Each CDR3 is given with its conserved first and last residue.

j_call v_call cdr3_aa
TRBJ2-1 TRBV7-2 CASSLVGGGNNEQFF
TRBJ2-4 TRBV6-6 CASRGDVAKNIQYF
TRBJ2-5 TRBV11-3 CASSPRLVVYQYF
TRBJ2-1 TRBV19 CASSAGGESNEQFF
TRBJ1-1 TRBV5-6 CASSLRGTEAFF
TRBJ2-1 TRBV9 CASSRGGNEQFF
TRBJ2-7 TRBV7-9 CASSHPGTGVYEQYF
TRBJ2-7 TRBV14 CASTTYWRSRDSHEQYF
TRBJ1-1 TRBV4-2 CASSFPGQEGTEAFF
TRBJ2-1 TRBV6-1 CASSVERGARWEQFF
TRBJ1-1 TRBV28 CATRQGWDTEAFF
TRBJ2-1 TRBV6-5 CASRVLLDSYNEQFF
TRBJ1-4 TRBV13 CASSAGLRAAPNEKLFF
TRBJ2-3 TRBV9 CASSAGRGLQNAHTQYF
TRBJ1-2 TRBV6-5 CASSYSWRGPGGYTF
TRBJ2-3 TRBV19 CASSRGGFTDTQYF
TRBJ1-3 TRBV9 CASSESTGTSGNTIYF
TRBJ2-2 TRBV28 CASSLTRVPGELFF
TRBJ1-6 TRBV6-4 CASSDSNAVNSPLHF
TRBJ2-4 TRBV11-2 CASSFRSGGPLAKNIQYF
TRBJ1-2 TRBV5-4 CASSSRQSYGYTF
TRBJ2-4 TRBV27 CASSFLPSGENIQYF
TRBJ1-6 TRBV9 CASSVDGGPGSPLHF
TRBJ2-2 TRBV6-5 CASTPGVSTGELFF
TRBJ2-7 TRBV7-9 CASSKTSGRPEQYF
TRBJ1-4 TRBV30 CAWGLGAEKLFF
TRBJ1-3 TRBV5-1 CASSTNPSTGWLSGNTIYF
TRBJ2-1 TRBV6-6 CASSPGTSVGRDEQFF
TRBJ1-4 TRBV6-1 CASRHLGEKLFF
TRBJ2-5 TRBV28 CASRTQGSETQYF
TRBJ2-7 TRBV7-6 CASSLEFRLAEYYEQYF
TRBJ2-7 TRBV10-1 CASSESWGQISEQYF
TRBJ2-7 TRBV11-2 CASSPYSYEQYF
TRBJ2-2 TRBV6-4 CASSELAGSTGELFF
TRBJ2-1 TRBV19 CASSIELADYNEQFF
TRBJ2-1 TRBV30 CAWRERDRVINEQFF
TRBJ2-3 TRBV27 CASSLFPTDRGGSTDTQYF
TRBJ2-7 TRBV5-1 CASSPLGGRAQGASEQYF
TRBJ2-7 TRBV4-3 CASSQGWASGSYEQYF
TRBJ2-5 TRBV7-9 CASSSQEVETQYF
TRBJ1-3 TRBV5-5 CASTSRGAEISGNTIYF
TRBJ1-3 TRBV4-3 CASSQGAGAGGNTIYF
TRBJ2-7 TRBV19 CASSNGRGPWYEQYF
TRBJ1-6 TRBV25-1 CATRSGDGSPLHF
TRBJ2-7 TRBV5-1 CASSDGLEYYEQYF
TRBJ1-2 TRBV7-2 CASSLESGVAGYTF
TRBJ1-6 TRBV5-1 CASSPRDRNSIYNSPLHF
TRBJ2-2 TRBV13 CASSRLAGGPGELFF
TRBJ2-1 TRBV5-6 CASSLLAGAEAENEQFF
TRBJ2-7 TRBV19 CASRKREGTYEQYF
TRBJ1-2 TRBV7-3 CASRPGQGRGGYTF
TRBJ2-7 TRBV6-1 CASSEAQDYEQYF
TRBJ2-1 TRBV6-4 CASSEGQGGDDEQFF
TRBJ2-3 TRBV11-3 CASSFSGFGAGTDTQYF
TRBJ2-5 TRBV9 CASSEGTLRLQETQYF
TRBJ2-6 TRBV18 CASSPGERARLSSGANVLTF
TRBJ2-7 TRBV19 CASSIGTGSSYEQYF
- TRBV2 CATLGTVSYEQYF
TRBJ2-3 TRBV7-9 CASSSTGGEGTQYF